The entry that follows covers one T cell receptor beta chain sequence. This clone was picked up one time. Its antigen is unknown. No base qualities exist here, and no much larger clone lies one base off it. CD8 naive samples were obtained by positive selection for CCR7 among CD45RO-negative cells, yielding a CD45RA+CCR7+ population from which TemRA cells were excluded. The donors were healthy, HIV-negative adults who had no recently reported acute infections or vaccinations. Only Caucasian adults living in Nashville, Tennessee, USA were represented among the donors. Blood was obtained by leukapheresis, after which PBMCs were separated by Ficoll-Histopaque density gradient centrifugation and cryopreserved in liquid nitrogen vapor phase. Analytical flow cytometry was used to check the purity and quantity of every magnetically sorted T cell population. Each sorted fraction had its genomic DNA isolated and then quantified by UV absorbance on a Nanodrop 2000c.

V lost 5 bases and J lost 0 bases; the stretch between them is 12 bases long. CDR1 is given as SGHDT and CDR2 as YYEEEE, both from the germline V gene. The CDR3 has 15 amino acids, counting the end cysteine and phenylalanine. This entry keeps only the CDR3 DNA: 45 bases, framed from base 1. These data are taken from a study of shared clonotypes between healthy human individuals (dated by TCRdb to 2019 to 2021). Regarding the study in general: A couple of women and three men aged 18 to 49 years were included in the cohort. Between about 0.9 and 10 billion PBMCs per donor were obtained by leukapheresis. To increase sequencing depth and limit assay-specific biases, TCR repertoire library preparation and sequencing were carried out by different laboratories using diverse techniques. To estimate repertoire size and how much clonotype sharing occurs between individuals, the study deeply sequenced the blood TCR repertoires of several healthy adults. Per donor, three plates each were used for CD4 naive and CD4 memory, two for CD8 naive, and one for CD8 memory. The study at large found these results: Incomplete sequencing was indicated by rarefaction of sorted-subset datasets, despite the large sequencing depth. Based on pairwise subsampling, the degree of clonotype sharing among donors was expected to be affected by sequencing depth. Higher generation probabilities were observed for clonotypes shared by all four sorted-subset donors than for non-shared clonotypes. The small number of donors limited the genetic and exposure-history diversity represented. Sampling was limited to blood, and TCR repertoires in tissue likely differ from TCR repertoires in blood. When several donors were compared, the shared fraction of clonotypes was roughly 5% for naive CD4, approximately 3.5% for naive CD8, 2% to 2.5% for memory CD4, and 0.35% to 0.4% for memory CD8. Larger estimated clonotype richness was generally found for naive subsets than for memory subsets.

Using the deep immunoSEQ assay, multiplex PCR amplified TCR CDR3 regions from genomic DNA. Extracted genomic DNA from each cell subset was distributed evenly across all wells of several immunoSEQ 96-well plates, and each plate was treated as a replicate. For sorted subsets, each replicate PCR was loaded with approximately 0.2 ug genomic DNA, equivalent to 32,000 or so T cell genomes. The purified libraries were quantified using a Qubit 3.0 fluorometer, sized with a Bioanalyzer 2100, and then quantified again using the KAPA Library Quantification kit. Each immunoSEQ 96-well plate was sequenced on its own single-read 150-cycle Illumina NextSeq 550 flow cell. The authors' analysis ran thus. Because only junctional sequences without quality scores were contained in the immunoSEQ output, filtering matching that applied to full-length reads could not be performed. Sequences were annotated with PyIR, a Python wrapper for IgBLAST v1.9, and V/J genes and CDR3 were assigned using IMGT germline references. Reads were filtered out if the reads had weak V/J assignments (E-value above 1e-6), no CDR3, stop codons, out-of-frame junctions, or ambiguous translated residues. V3J clonotypes were defined by identical inferred V gene, J gene, and CDR3 amino acid sequence. To compute the percentage overlap between repertoires, the number of shared unique clonotypes was divided by the size of the smaller repertoire. RTK rarefaction, the Chao1 estimator, and Recon v2.1 estimates of unobserved clonotypes were used to assess repertoire richness. Generation probabilities for all TCRbeta clonotypes obtained by the gDNA method from a handful of donors were computed using OLGA. Sourced from immuneACCESS, this table was stored by TCRdb with only in-frame sequences that have V and J called. A share of the clones is absent; for the studies checked, an unresolved V gene accounts for under half, and the remainder has no known explanation. The V and J calls and clone size were taken over from that table, and D and trimming were inferred from the DNA. The sample yields over 800,000 clones; 80% to 95% were counted once. The top ten hold less than 25% of the sample.

The sample was naive CD8+ T cells sorted from blood. Read against the paper, the sample's cell subset or site label means: CD45RA+CCR7+. The rearrangement joined TRBV5-6 to TRBJ2-1, with TRBD2 tentatively as D gene (6 bases match). The sequence was collected from a man aged 25 to 45 in good health. The CDR3 in this case is CASSYAGSSYNEQFF. At the DNA level, the sequence is TGTGCCAGCAGTTACGCCGGGAGCTCCTACAATGAGCAGTTCTTC.